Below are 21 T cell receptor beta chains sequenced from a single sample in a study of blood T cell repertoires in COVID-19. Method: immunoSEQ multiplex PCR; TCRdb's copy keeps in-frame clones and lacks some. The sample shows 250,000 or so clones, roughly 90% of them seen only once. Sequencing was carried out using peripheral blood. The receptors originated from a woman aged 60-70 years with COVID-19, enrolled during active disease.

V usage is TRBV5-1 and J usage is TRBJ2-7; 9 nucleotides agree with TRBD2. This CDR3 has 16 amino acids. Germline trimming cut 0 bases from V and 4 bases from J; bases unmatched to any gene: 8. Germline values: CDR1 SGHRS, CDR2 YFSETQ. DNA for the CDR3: TGCGCCAGCAGCTTGGCCGAAGCGGGGGGTCGATACGAGCAGTACTTC. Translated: CASSLAEAGGRYEQYF.

The CDR3 sequence is CASSPVSGHYTDTQYF. The CDR3 DNA reads TGTGCCAGCTCACCGGTTAGCGGACATTACACAGATACGCAGTATTTT. V is TRBV18 and J is TRBJ2-3; possible D gene TRBD2, 6 bases. This CDR3 has 16 residues. Per the germline V gene, CDR1 is KGHSH and CDR2 is LQKENI. V was shortened by 3 bases and J by 2 bases, with 15 bases between the two germline ends.

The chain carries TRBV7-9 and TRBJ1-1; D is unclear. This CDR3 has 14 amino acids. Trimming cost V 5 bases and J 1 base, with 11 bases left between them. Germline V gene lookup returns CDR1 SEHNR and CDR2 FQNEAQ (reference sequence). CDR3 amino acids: CASSQGRENTEAFF. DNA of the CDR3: TGTGCCAGCAGCCAAGGACGGGAGAACACTGAAGCTTTCTTT.

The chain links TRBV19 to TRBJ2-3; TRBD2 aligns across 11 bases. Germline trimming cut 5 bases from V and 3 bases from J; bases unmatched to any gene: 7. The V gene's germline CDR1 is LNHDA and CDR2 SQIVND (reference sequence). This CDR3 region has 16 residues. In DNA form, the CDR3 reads TGTGCCAGTAGTCCAATAGCGGGGGGGCCAACAGATACGCAGTATTTT. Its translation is CASSPIAGGPTDTQYF.

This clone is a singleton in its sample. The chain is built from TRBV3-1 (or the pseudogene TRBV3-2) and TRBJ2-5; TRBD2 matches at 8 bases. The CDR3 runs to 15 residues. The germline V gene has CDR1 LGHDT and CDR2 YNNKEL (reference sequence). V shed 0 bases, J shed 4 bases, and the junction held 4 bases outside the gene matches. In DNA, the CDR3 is TGTGCCAGCAGCCAAGACCGGGGGGGCTTAGAGACCCAGTACTTC. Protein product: CASSQDRGGLETQYF.

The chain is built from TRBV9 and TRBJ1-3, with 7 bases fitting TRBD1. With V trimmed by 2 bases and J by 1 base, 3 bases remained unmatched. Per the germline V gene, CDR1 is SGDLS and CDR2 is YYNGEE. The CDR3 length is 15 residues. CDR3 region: CASSVGQASGNTIYF. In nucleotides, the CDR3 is TGTGCCAGCAGCGTCGGACAGGCGTCTGGAAACACCATATATTTT.

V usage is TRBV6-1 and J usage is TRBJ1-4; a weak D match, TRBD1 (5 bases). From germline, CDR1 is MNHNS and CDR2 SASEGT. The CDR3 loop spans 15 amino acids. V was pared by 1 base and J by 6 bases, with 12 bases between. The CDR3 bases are TGTGCCAGCAGTGAAGGCGGGGTGGGGGATGAAAAACTGTTTTTT. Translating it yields CASSEGGVGDEKLFF.

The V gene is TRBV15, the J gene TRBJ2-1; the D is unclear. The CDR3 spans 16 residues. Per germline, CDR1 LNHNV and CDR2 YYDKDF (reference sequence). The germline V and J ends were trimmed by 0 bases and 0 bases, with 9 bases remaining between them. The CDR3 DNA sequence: TGTGCCACCAGCAGAGAGGGCGATCCCTCCTACAATGAGCAGTTCTTC. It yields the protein CATSREGDPSYNEQFF.

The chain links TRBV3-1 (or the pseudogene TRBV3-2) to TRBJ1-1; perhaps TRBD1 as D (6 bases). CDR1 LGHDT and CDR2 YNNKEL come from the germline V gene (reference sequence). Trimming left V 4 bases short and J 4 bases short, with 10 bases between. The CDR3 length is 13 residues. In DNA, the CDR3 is TGTGCCAGCAGCCGAACAGGGAGCACTGAAGCTTTCTTT. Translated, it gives CASSRTGSTEAFF.

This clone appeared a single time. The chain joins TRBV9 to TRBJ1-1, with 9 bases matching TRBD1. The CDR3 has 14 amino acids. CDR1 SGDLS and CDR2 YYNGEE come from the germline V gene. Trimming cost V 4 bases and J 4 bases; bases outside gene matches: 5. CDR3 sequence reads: CASSSGTGSTEAFF. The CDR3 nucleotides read TGTGCCAGCAGCTCCGGGACAGGGAGCACTGAAGCTTTCTTT.

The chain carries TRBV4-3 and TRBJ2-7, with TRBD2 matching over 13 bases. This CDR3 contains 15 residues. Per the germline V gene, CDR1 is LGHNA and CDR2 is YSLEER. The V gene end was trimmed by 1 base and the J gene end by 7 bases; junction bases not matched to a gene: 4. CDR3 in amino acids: CASSQGTSGGEEQYF. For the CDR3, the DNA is TGCGCCAGCAGCCAAGGGACTAGCGGGGGTGAGGAGCAGTACTTC.

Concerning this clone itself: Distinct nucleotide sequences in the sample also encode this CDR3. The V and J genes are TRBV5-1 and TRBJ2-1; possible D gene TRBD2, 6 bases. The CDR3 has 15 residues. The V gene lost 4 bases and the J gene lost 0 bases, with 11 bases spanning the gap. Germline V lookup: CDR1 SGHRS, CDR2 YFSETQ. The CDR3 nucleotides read TGCGCCAGCAGCCCGGGACTTGGCTCCTACAATGAGCAGTTCTTC. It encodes CASSPGLGSYNEQFF.

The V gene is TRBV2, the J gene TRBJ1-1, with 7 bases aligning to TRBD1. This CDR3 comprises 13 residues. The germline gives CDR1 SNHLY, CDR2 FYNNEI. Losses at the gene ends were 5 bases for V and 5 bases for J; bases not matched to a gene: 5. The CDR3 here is CASSRTGGTEAFF. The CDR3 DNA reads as TGTGCCAGCAGTCGGACAGGAGGGACTGAAGCTTTCTTT.

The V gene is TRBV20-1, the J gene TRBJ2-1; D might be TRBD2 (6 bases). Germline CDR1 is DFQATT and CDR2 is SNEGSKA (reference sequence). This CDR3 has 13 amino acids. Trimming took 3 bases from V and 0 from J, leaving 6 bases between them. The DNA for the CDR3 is TGCAGTGCTAGTAGCGGCTCCTACAATGAGCAGTTCTTC. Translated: CSASSGSYNEQFF.

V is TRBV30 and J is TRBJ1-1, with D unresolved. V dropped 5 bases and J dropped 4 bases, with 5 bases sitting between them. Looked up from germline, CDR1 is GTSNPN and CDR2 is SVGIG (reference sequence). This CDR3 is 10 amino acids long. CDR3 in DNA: TGTGCCTGGTCGGGCACTGAAGCTTTCTTT. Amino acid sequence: CAWSGTEAFF.

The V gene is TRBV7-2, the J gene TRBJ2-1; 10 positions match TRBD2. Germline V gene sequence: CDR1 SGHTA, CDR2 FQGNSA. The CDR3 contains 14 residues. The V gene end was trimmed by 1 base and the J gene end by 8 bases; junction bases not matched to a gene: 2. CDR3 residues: CASSLVAGGHEQFF. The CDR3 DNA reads TGTGCCAGCAGCTTAGTAGCGGGGGGTCATGAGCAGTTCTTC.

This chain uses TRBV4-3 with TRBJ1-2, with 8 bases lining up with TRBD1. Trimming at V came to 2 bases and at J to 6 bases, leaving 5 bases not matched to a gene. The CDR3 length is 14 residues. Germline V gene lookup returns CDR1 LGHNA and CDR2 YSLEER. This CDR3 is CASSQTGGVDGYTF. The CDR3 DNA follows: TGCGCCAGCAGCCAAACAGGGGGGGTGGATGGCTACACCTTC.

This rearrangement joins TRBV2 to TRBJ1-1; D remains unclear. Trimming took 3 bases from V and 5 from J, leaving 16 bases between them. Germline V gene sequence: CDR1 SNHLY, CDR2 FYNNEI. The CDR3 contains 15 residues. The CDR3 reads CASSDSLPTGTEAFF. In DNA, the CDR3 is TGTGCCAGCAGTGACTCGCTCCCAACGGGGACTGAAGCTTTCTTT.

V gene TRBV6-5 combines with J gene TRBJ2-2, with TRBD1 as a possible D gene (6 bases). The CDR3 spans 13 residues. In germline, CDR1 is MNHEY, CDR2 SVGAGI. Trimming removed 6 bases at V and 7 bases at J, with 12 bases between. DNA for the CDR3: TGTGCCAGCAGCCTCAGGGGTGGCGGGGAGCTGTTTTTT. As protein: CASSLRGGGELFF.

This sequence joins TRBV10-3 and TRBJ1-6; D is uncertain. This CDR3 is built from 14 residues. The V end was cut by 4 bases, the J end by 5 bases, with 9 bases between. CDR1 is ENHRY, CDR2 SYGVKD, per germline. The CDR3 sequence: CAISARENNSPLHF. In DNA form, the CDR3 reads TGTGCCATCAGTGCGAGGGAGAATAATTCACCCCTCCACTTT.

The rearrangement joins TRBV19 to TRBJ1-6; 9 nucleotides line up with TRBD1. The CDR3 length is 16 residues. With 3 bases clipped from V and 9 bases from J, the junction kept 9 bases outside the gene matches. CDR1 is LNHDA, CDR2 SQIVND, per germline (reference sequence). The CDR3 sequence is CASSIRTGTGISPLHF. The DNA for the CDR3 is TGTGCCAGTAGTATTAGAACCGGGACAGGGATTTCACCCCTCCACTTT.